This is a list of T cell receptor beta chains from one sample in a study of blood T cell repertoires in COVID-19. Profiled with immunoSEQ multiplex PCR; TCRdb holds only in-frame clones, not every one. In the table there are fewer than 450,000 clones, over 75% of which are singletons. Sample: PBMCs or T cells enriched from blood (not recorded which). Receptors were obtained from a woman between 35 and 50 years old with acute COVID-19. Both conserved end residues are part of each CDR3. A D gene is named only where the DNA matches it firmly. Part of the rows lack a size; the others show once, few, many or a class for expanded clones.

cdr3_aa cdr3_nt v_call clone_size d_call j_call
CASSLEVAGGPDTQYF TGCGCCAGCAGCTTGGAGGTAGCGGGGGGGCCAGATACGCAGTATTTT TRBV5-1 NA TRBD2 TRBJ2-3
CASSQNTEKLFF TGCGCCAGCAGCCAAAACACAGAAAAACTGTTTTTT TRBV4-1 NA NA TRBJ1-4
CASSFLQGFGNTIYF TGTGCCAGCAGCTTCCTGCAGGGGTTCGGAAACACCATATATTTT TRBV7-9 NA NA TRBJ1-3
CASSSQSYGGSPYNEQFF TGTGCCAGCAGCTCCCAATCATACGGGGGGTCACCATACAATGAGCAGTTCTTC TRBV9 NA TRBD2 TRBJ2-1
CASSLQGSYEQYF TGCGCCAGCAGCTTACAGGGTTCCTACGAGCAGTACTTC TRBV5-1 NA NA TRBJ2-7
CASSPGETQYF TGTGCCAGCAGTCCCGGGGAGACCCAGTACTTC TRBV12-3/TRBV12-4 NA NA TRBJ2-5
CASRQRTGDNYGYTF TGTGCCAGTAGGCAAAGGACAGGGGATAACTATGGCTACACCTTC TRBV19 NA TRBD1 TRBJ1-2
CASSYVYRATDTEAFF TGTGCCAGCAGTTACGTTTACAGGGCGACTGACACTGAAGCTTTCTTT TRBV6-2/TRBV6-3 once NA TRBJ1-1
CASSLAPSGGVEETQYF TGTGCCAGCAGCTTAGCTCCTAGCGGGGGGGTTGAAGAGACCCAGTACTTC TRBV7-9 once TRBD2 TRBJ2-5
CASSLQGSNAGQHF TGTGCCAGCAGTTTACAGGGATCGAATGCGGGCCAGCATTTT TRBV2 NA NA TRBJ1-5
CASSQGPSGGSEAFF TGCGCCAGCAGCCAAGGTCCCTCAGGGGGTAGTGAAGCTTTCTTT TRBV4-1 once TRBD1 TRBJ1-1
CSVAVQGTEKLFF TGCAGCGTTGCGGTACAGGGAACCGAAAAACTGTTTTTT TRBV29-1 NA NA TRBJ1-4
CAWSSGVLQGRETQYF TGTGCCTGGAGTTCCGGGGTCCTACAGGGGCGAGAGACCCAGTACTTC TRBV30 NA TRBD1 TRBJ2-5
CASSESRAQETQYF TGTGCCAGCAGTGAGAGCAGGGCGCAAGAGACCCAGTACTTC TRBV2 NA NA TRBJ2-5
CASSVATGTGEVYGYTF TGTGCCAGCAGCGTAGCTACGGGGACAGGGGAGGTTTATGGCTACACCTTC TRBV9 NA TRBD1 TRBJ1-2
CASSSAAGATEAFF TGTGCCAGCAGTTCTGCCGCAGGGGCCACTGAAGCTTTCTTT TRBV11-2 NA NA TRBJ1-1
CASSPGQAGNTIYF TGTGCCAGCTCACCGGGACAGGCTGGAAACACCATATATTTT TRBV18 NA TRBD1 TRBJ1-3